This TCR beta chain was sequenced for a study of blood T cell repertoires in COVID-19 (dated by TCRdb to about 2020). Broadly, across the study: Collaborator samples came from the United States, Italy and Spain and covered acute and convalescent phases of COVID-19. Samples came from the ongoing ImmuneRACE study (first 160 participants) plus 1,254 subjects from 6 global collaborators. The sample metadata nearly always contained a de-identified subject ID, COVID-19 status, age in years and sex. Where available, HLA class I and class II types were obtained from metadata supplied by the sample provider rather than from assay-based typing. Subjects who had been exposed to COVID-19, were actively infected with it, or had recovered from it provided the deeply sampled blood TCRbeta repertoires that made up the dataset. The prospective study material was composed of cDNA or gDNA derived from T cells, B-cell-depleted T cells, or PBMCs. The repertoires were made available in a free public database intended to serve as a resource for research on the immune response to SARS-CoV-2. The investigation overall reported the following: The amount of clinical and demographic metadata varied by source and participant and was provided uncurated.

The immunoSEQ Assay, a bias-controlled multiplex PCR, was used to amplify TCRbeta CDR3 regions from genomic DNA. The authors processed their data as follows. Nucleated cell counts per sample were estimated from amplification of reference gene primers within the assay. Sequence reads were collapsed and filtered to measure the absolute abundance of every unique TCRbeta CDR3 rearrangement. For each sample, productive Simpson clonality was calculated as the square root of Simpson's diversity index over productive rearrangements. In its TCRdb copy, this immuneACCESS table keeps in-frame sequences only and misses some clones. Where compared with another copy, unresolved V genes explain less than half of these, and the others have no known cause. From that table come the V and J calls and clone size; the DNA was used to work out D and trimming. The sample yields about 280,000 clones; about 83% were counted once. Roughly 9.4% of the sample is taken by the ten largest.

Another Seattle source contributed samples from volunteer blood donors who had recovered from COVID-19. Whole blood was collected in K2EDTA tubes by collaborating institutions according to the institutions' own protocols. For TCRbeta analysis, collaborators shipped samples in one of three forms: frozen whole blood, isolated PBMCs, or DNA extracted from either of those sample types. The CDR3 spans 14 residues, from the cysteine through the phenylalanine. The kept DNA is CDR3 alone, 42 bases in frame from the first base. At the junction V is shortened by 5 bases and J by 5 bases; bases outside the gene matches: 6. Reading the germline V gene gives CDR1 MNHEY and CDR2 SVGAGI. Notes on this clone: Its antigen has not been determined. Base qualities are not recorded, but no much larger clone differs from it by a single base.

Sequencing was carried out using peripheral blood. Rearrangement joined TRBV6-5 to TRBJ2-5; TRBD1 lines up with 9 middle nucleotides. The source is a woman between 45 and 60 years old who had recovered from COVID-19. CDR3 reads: CASSPQGAWETQYF. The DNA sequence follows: TGTGCCAGCAGTCCACAGGGGGCCTGGGAGACCCAGTACTTC.